These 26 T cell receptor beta chains were sequenced from one sample in a study of shared clonotypes between healthy human individuals (dated by TCRdb to the early 2020s). CD8 naive samples were CD45RO-negative cells positively selected for CCR7, giving a CD45RA+CCR7+ population that excluded TemRA cells. The library was made by the immunoSEQ multiplex PCR assay. Held by TCRdb, this immuneACCESS table contains in-frame sequences only and omits some clones. Under half of the omission traces to an unresolved V gene where checked; the cause of the rest is unknown. A total of about 2 million clones appear in this sample, about 95% of them only once. The top ten hold roughly 1.1% of the sample. Sequencing input: naive CD8+ T cells sorted from blood. According to the study, the label for this sample's cell subset or site signals: CD45RA+CCR7+. Receptors were obtained from a young man in good health.

J is TRBJ2-3 and V is TRBV7-3; TRBD2 might be the D (5 bases). Germline values: CDR1 SGHTA, CDR2 FQGTGA. This CDR3 has 15 residues. V shed 0 bases and J shed 0 bases, with 7 bases lying between them. CDR3: CASSLTRLSTDTQYF. The CDR3 nucleotides read TGTGCCAGCAGCTTAACCCGACTAAGCACAGATACGCAGTATTTT.

The genes are TRBV5-1 and TRBJ2-1; 10 bases agree with TRBD1. In germline, CDR1 is SGHRS, CDR2 YFSETQ. The CDR3 runs 15 residues. The trim removed 0 bases at V and 5 bases at J, leaving 2 bases unmatched. This CDR3 is CASSLGTGGNNEQFF. DNA for the CDR3: TGCGCCAGCAGCTTGGGGACAGGGGGAAACAATGAGCAGTTCTTC. The whole variable domain, remainder taken from reference TRBV5-1 and TRBJ2-1, is KAGVTQTPRYLIKTRGQQVTLSCSPISGHRSVSWYQQTPGQGLQFLFEYFSETQRNKGNFPGRFSGRQFSNSRSEMNVSTLELGDSALYLCASSLGTGGNNEQFFGPGTRLTVL.

The chain joins TRBV2 to TRBJ2-2; no clear D gene. Trimming cost V 0 bases and J 1 base, with 15 bases left between them. Germline lookup yields CDR1 SNHLY and CDR2 FYNNEI. The CDR3 runs to 18 residues. CDR3 sequence reads: CASSEALHQELNTGELFF. In DNA form, the CDR3 reads TGTGCCAGCAGTGAAGCGCTTCACCAAGAACTGAACACCGGGGAGCTGTTTTTT.

Remarks on this clone: Other DNA sequences of this sample code for an identical CDR3. The chain combines TRBV19 with TRBJ1-5; D remains ambiguous. The germline V and J ends were trimmed by 0 bases and 6 bases, with 12 bases remaining between them. CDR1 LNHDA and CDR2 SQIVND come from the germline V gene (reference sequence). The CDR3 runs to 15 residues. The CDR3 protein is CASSIDPGLGQPQHF. The DNA of the CDR3 is TGTGCCAGTAGTATAGATCCCGGGTTGGGTCAGCCCCAGCATTTT.

The V gene is TRBV14, the J gene TRBJ1-1; no definite D call. CDR1 is SGHDN and CDR2 is FVKESK in the germline V gene. The length of the CDR3 is 16 residues. Trimming cost V 2 bases and J 4 bases, with 17 bases left between them. The CDR3: CASSQPGATFGTEAFF. The CDR3 bases are TGTGCCAGCAGCCAACCCGGAGCCACCTTTGGCACTGAAGCTTTCTTT.

Notes on this clone: The sample carries other DNA sequences with the same CDR3. The chain combines TRBV4-1 with TRBJ2-7; 7 nucleotides line up with TRBD2. CDR3 length: 15 residues. The V gene's germline CDR1 is MGHRA and CDR2 YSYEKL. The ends lost 1 base at V and 2 bases at J; junction bases unmatched: 5. CDR3 loop: CASSQGAGGTYEQYF. CDR3 nucleotide sequence: TGCGCCAGCAGCCAAGGCGCCGGGGGGACCTACGAGCAGTACTTC.

The rearrangement links TRBV27 to TRBJ2-2; D is undetermined. The V and J ends lost 4 bases and 0 bases respectively, with 3 bases between them. The CDR3 extends over 13 amino acids. Germline CDR1 MNHEY, CDR2 SMNVEV (reference sequence). The chain's CDR3 is CASSYPNTGELFF. As DNA, the CDR3 is TGTGCCAGCAGTTACCCGAACACCGGGGAGCTGTTTTTT.

In the case of this clone: Within the sample, other DNA sequences also encode this same CDR3. This chain connects TRBV4-1 to TRBJ1-1; the match to TRBD1 covers 9 bases. CDR1 is MGHRA and CDR2 is YSYEKL in the germline V gene. Trimming took 6 bases from V and 5 from J; bases not matched to a gene: 1. CDR3 length equals 12 residues. The CDR3, as DNA: TGCGCCAGCAGGACAGGGGGGACTGAAGCTTTCTTT. Protein: CASRTGGTEAFF.

J is TRBJ2-7 and V is TRBV7-6, with D possibly matching TRBD2 (6 bases). V dropped 5 bases and J dropped 0 bases, with 14 bases sitting between them. The CDR3 loop spans 15 amino acids. Germline V gene data show CDR1 as SGHVS and CDR2 as FNYEAQ. The CDR3 coding sequence is TGTGCCAGCAGCCCCAGGGACTCAGGCTCCTACGAGCAGTACTTC. It specifies CASSPRDSGSYEQYF.

The chain combines TRBV28 with TRBJ1-5, with 9 bases lining up with TRBD1. The CDR3 loop spans 16 amino acids. From germline, CDR1 is MDHEN and CDR2 SYDVKM. The junction had 10 bases not matched to a gene; V was cut back by 5 bases and J by 5 bases. The CDR3 DNA follows: TGTGCCAGCAGTCTCACTACAGGGGGCAGGGATCAGCCCCAGCATTTT. Translating gives CASSLTTGGRDQPQHF.

The chain carries TRBV19 and TRBJ1-5, with D tentatively TRBD1 (5 bases). Trimming left V 4 bases short and J 2 bases short, with 12 bases between. In germline, CDR1 is LNHDA, CDR2 SQIVND (reference sequence). The CDR3 totals 15 residues. The CDR3: CASSTRVYGNQPQHF. In nucleotides, the CDR3 is TGTGCCAGTAGTACCAGGGTTTATGGCAATCAGCCCCAGCATTTT.

The J gene is TRBJ2-7, the V gene TRBV10-2, with TRBD1 as a possible D gene (5 bases). Germline V CDR1 and CDR2: WSHSY, SAAADI. The CDR3 has 14 residues. Trimming took off 3 bases at V and 3 bases at J, with 12 bases between the two ends. The CDR3 nucleotides read TGCGCCAGCAGTGATTATACAGGTGACTACGAGCAGTACTTC. Translated, it gives CASSDYTGDYEQYF.

This clone was detected once. The gene calls are TRBV6-6 and TRBJ1-1; D is perhaps TRBD1 (6 bases). The V gene's germline CDR1 is MNHNY and CDR2 SVGAGI (reference sequence). The CDR3 consists of 14 residues. V shed 7 bases and J shed 3 bases, with 15 bases lying between them. In DNA, the CDR3 is TGTGCCAGCACCTGGGAGGGGGGGGACACTGAAGCTTTCTTT. This encodes CASTWEGGDTEAFF.

The chain carries TRBV10-3 and TRBJ1-1; D gene uncertain. Germline values: CDR1 ENHRY, CDR2 SYGVKD. V was cut by 9 bases and J by 7 bases, with 18 bases left in between. The CDR3 loop spans 13 amino acids. The CDR3 coding sequence is TGTGCCATTATGACCGCGAACACGAATGAAGCTTTCTTT. This gives the protein CAIMTANTNEAFF.

This chain joins TRBV27 and TRBJ2-7; TRBD1 or TRBD2 may be the D gene (6 bases each). The CDR3 contains 15 residues. The V end was cut by 3 bases, the J end by 3 bases, with 15 bases between. Germline assignment: CDR1 MNHEY and CDR2 SMNVEV (reference sequence). In DNA, the CDR3 is TGTGCCAGCAGTTTTTTCGGGGGCGCGGGCTACGAGCAGTACTTC. Its protein is CASSFFGGAGYEQYF.

J is TRBJ2-5 and V is TRBV7-2; D may be TRBD1 (5 bases). In germline, CDR1 is SGHTA, CDR2 FQGNSA. This CDR3 comprises 18 residues. V lost 0 bases and J 0 bases, leaving 17 bases between the germline ends. This chain's CDR3 is CASSLAIPDREYQETQYF. In DNA form, the CDR3 reads TGTGCCAGCAGCTTAGCGATCCCAGACAGAGAGTACCAAGAGACCCAGTACTTC.

J is TRBJ2-1 and V is TRBV7-9; D may be TRBD2 (6 bases). The CDR3 has 13 residues. V lost 8 bases, J lost 4 bases, and 12 bases lay in between. The germline V gene has CDR1 SEHNR and CDR2 FQNEAQ (reference sequence). Written as DNA, the CDR3 is TGTGCCAGCTGGGGGGATCGGTACAATGAGCAGTTCTTC. Protein product: CASWGDRYNEQFF.

The gene calls are TRBV4-1 and TRBJ2-3; maybe TRBD2 (5 bases). In germline, CDR1 is MGHRA, CDR2 YSYEKL. The CDR3 is 14 amino acids. Trimming pared 6 bases from V and 1 base from J, leaving 11 bases between. The DNA for the CDR3 is TGCGCCAGCAGAGGTGGACTTGGCACAGATACGCAGTATTTT. Translating it yields CASRGGLGTDTQYF.

The rearrangement joins TRBV15 to TRBJ2-7, with TRBD1 matching 10 bases. From germline, CDR1 is LNHNV and CDR2 YYDKDF (reference sequence). This CDR3 has 16 residues. Trimming at V came to 2 bases and at J to 4 bases, leaving 8 bases not matched to a gene. CDR3 DNA sequence: TGTGCCACCAGCAGATCGAGGGGACAGGGGTCTTACGAGCAGTACTTC. It yields the protein CATSRSRGQGSYEQYF.

The CDR3 nucleotides are TGTGCCAGCAGCGTAGAAGCGGGGGACACCGGGGAGCTGTTTTTT. This gives the protein CASSVEAGDTGELFF. This chain joins TRBV9 and TRBJ2-2; TRBD2 matches 8 bases. Germline V CDR1 and CDR2: SGDLS, YYNGEE. The length of the CDR3 is 15 residues. The V gene end was trimmed by 0 bases and the J gene end by 3 bases; junction bases not matched to a gene: 1.

V and J are TRBV11-2 and TRBJ2-1; weak D call: TRBD2 (7 bases). Germline V gene sequence: CDR1 SGHAT, CDR2 FQNNGV. Trimming removed 3 bases from V and 7 bases from J, with 13 bases in between. CDR3 length: 14 amino acids. The CDR3: CASSLGGGRNEQFF. The CDR3, as DNA: TGTGCCAGCAGCTTGGGAGGGGGACGGAATGAGCAGTTCTTC.

The chain employs TRBV10-2 and TRBJ2-7; TRBD2 matches at 11 bases. Germline CDR1 reads WSHSY; CDR2 reads SAAADI. CDR3 length: 15 amino acids. Trimming removed 6 bases from V and 3 bases from J; junction bases left unmatched: 7. The CDR3 region is CASSHPGLAGYEQYF. The CDR3 DNA is TGCGCCAGCAGCCACCCCGGACTAGCGGGCTACGAGCAGTACTTC.

This clone was seen a handful of times. The rearrangement links TRBV4-1 to TRBJ1-2, with D possibly being TRBD1 (5 bases). Trimming shortened V by 2 bases and J by 2 bases, and 18 bases separated the two germline ends. The germline V gene encodes CDR1 MGHRA and CDR2 YSYEKL. The CDR3 length is 17 residues. The DNA of the CDR3 is TGCGCCAGCAGCCAACATCTAGGGGTAACACGCAACTATGGCTACACCTTC. Protein product: CASSQHLGVTRNYGYTF.

Comments on this clone: This specimen includes other DNA sequences encoding the same CDR3. The rearrangement uses TRBV9 and TRBJ2-7, with D perhaps assigned TRBD1 or TRBD2 (6 bases each). Trimming cost V 2 bases and J 6 bases, with 12 bases left between them. The V gene's germline CDR1 is SGDLS and CDR2 YYNGEE. The CDR3 has 13 amino acids. CDR3 residues: CASSVGAGSEQYF. The DNA for the CDR3 is TGTGCCAGCAGCGTGGGGGCGGGAAGCGAGCAGTACTTC.

The chain joins TRBV7-9 to TRBJ2-3; 8 nucleotides match TRBD1. CDR3 length: 16 amino acids. Germline CDR1 SEHNR, CDR2 FQNEAQ (reference sequence). Trimming cost V 0 bases and J 5 bases; bases outside gene matches: 7. The CDR3 loop is CASSLAPGQVEDTQYF. The CDR3, as DNA: TGTGCCAGCAGCTTAGCGCCGGGACAGGTCGAAGATACGCAGTATTTT.

CDR3 loop: CASSVEQVYEQYF. CDR3 DNA sequence: TGTGCCAGCAGCGTAGAACAGGTGTACGAGCAGTACTTC. This chain links TRBV7-8 with TRBJ2-7; tentative D call: TRBD1 (5 bases). Looked up from germline, CDR1 is SGHVS and CDR2 is FQNEAQ. The CDR3 loop spans 13 amino acids. V lost 5 bases and J 4 bases, leaving 12 bases between the germline ends.